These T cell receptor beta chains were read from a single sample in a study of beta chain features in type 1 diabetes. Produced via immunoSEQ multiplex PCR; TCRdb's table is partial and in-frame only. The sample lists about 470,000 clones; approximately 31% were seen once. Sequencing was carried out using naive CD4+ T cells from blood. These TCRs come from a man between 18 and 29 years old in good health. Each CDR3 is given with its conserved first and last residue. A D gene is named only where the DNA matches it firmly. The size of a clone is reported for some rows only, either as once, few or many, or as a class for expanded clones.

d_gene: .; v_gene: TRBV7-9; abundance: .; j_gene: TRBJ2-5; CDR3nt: TGTGCCAGCAGCTTAGTGGTAGAGACCCAGTACTTC; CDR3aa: CASSLVVETQYF
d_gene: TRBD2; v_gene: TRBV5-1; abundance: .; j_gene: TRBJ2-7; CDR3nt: TGCGCCAGCAGCTCACTAGCGGGAGTTGGCTACGAGCAGTACTTC; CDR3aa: CASSSLAGVGYEQYF
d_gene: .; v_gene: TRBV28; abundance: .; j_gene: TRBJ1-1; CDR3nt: TGTGCCAGCAGTTTCCCCTCCGGGTTCGAAGCTTTCTTT; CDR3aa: CASSFPSGFEAFF
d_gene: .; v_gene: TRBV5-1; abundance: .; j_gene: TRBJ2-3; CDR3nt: TGCGCCAGCAGAAAAGAACCGGTCACAGATACGCAGTATTTT; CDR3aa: CASRKEPVTDTQYF
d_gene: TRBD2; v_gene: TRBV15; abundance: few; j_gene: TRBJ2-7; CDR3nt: TGTGCCACCAGCAGAGGCCGGGACTACTCCTACGAGCAGTACTTC; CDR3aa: CATSRGRDYSYEQYF
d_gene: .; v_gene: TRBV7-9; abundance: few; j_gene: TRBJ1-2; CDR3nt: TGTGCCAGCAGCTTAGCGGGCAGTAATAACTATGGCTACACCTTC; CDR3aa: CASSLAGSNNYGYTF
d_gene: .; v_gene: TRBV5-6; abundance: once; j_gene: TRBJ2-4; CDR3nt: TGTGCCAGCAGCTTTGGTAGAAACATTCAGTACTTC; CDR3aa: CASSFGRNIQYF
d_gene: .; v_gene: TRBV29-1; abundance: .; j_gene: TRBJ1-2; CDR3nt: TGCAGCGTTGAATGGACAAGGGGAAACTATGGCTACACCTTC; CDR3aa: CSVEWTRGNYGYTF
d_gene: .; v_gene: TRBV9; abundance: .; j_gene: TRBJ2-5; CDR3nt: TGTGCCAGCAGCGTAGGGGAGCGCCGAGAGACCCAGTACTTC; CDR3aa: CASSVGERRETQYF
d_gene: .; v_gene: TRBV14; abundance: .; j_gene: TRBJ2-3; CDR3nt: TGTGCCAGCAGCCAAAGATTACAAGGATCCACAGATACGCAGTATTTT; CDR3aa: CASSQRLQGSTDTQYF
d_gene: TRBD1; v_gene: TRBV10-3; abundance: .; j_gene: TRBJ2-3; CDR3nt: TGTGCCATCAGTGAGACGACAGGGGGCGAAGATACGCAGTATTTT; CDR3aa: CAISETTGGEDTQYF
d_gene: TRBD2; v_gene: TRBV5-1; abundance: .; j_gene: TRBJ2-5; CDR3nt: TGCGCCAGCAGCAGCCCTAGCGGGGTTTACCAAGAGACCCAGTACTTC; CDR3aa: CASSSPSGVYQETQYF
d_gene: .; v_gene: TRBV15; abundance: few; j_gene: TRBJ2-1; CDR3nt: TGTGCCACCAGCAGAGTTCCCCACAATGAGCAGTTCTTC; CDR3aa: CATSRVPHNEQFF
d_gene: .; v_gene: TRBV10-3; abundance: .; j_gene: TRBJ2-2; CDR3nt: TGTGCCATCAGTGGGCGGAACACCGGGGAGCTGTTTTTT; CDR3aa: CAISGRNTGELFF
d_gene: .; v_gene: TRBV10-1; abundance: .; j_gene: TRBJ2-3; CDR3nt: TGCGCCAGCAGTTCCACCCTGGATACGCAGTATTTT; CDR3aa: CASSSTLDTQYF
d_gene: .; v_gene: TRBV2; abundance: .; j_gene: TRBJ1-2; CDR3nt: TGTGCCAGCAGGGAGGATGGCTACACCTTC; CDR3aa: CASREDGYTF
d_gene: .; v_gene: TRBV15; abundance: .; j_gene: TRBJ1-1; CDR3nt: TGTGCCACCAGCAGAGATCGAGGCACTGAAGCTTTCTTT; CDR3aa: CATSRDRGTEAFF
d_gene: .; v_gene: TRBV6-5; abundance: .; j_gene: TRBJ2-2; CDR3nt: TGTGCCAGCAGTTATCACACCGGGGAGCTGTTTTTT; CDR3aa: CASSYHTGELFF
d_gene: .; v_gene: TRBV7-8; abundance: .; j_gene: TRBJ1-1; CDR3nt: TGTGCCAGCAGCGAACAGAGACAGGAGAACACTGAAGCTTTCTTT; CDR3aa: CASSEQRQENTEAFF
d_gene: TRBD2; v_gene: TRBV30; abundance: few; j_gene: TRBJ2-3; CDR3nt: TGTGCCTGGAGTTCCTCGTGGAGCGGGAGGGCCTCTTCGCAGTATTTT; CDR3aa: CAWSSSWSGRASSQYF
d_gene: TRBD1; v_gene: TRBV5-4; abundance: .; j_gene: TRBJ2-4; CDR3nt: TGTGCCAGCAGCGTACAGGGGGCAACCAAAAACATTCAGTACTTC; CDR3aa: CASSVQGATKNIQYF
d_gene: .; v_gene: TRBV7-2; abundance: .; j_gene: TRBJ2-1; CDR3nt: TGTGCCAGCAGGGGAAGAACGGGCAGATACAATGAGCAGTTCTTC; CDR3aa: CASRGRTGRYNEQFF
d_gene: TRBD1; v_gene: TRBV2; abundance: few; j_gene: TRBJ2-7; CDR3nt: TGTGCCAGCAGAGCGGACAGGATTTCCTACGAGCAGTACTTC; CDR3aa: CASRADRISYEQYF
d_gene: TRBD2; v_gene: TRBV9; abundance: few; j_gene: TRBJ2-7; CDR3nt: TGTGCCAGCAGCCCTCGGCCCGGGACTAGCGGATCCTACGAGCAGTACTTC; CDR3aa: CASSPRPGTSGSYEQYF
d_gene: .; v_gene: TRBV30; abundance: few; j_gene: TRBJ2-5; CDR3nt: TGTGCCTGGAAACAGCAAGAGACCCAGTACTTC; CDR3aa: CAWKQQETQYF
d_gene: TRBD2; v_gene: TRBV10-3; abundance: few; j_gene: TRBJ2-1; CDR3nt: TGTGCCATCAGGGCTGGGACTAGCGGGAACTATGAGCAGTTCTTC; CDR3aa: CAIRAGTSGNYEQFF
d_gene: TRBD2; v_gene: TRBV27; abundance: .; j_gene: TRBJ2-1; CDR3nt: TGTGCCAGCAGCCTGCCTAGCGGGAGGGTCAATGAGCAGTTCTTC; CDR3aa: CASSLPSGRVNEQFF
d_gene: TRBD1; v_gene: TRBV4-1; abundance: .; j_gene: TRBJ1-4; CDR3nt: TGCGCCAGCAGCCAGAAGGACAGGGGATCAACTAATGAAAAACTGTTTTTT; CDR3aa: CASSQKDRGSTNEKLFF
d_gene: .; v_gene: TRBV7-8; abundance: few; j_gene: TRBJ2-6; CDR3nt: TGTGCCAGCAGCTTAGCTCGAAACTCTGGGGCCAACGTCCTGACTTTC; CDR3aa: CASSLARNSGANVLTF
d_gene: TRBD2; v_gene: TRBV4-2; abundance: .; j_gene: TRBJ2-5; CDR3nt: TGTGCCAGCAGCCAAGAAGGTAGCGGGAGGAAAGAGACCCAGTACTTC; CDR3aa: CASSQEGSGRKETQYF
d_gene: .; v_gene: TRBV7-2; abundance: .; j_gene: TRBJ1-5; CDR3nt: TGTGCCAGCAGCTCATCTAGACACCAGCCCCAGCATTTT; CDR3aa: CASSSSRHQPQHF
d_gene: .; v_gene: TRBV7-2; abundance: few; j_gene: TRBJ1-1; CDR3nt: TGTGCCAGCAGCTTTACAGGTGGTACTGAAGCTTTCTTT; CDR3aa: CASSFTGGTEAFF
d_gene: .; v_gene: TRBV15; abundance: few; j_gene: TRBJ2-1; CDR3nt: TGTGCCACCAGCAGGCGAGGGGGAGCCATACTCTACAATGAGCAGTTCTTC; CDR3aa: CATSRRGGAILYNEQFF
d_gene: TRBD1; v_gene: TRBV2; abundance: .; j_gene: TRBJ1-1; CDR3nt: TGTGCCAGCATGATGGGACAGGGAGGAACTGAAGCTTTCTTT; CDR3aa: CASMMGQGGTEAFF
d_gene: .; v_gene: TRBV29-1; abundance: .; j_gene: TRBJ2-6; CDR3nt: TGCAGCGTTGATGCCCCCGTGGCTGGGGCCAACGTCCTGACTTTC; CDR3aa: CSVDAPVAGANVLTF
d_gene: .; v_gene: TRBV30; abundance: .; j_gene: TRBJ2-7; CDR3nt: TGTGCCTGGAGTGTAGAGGGCAGGGGCTACTACGAGCAGTACTTC; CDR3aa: CAWSVEGRGYYEQYF
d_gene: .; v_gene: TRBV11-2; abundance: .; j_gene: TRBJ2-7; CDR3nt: TGTGCCAGCAGCCTGACCCTAGCGCCCGCGTTGTACTTC; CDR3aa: CASSLTLAPALYF
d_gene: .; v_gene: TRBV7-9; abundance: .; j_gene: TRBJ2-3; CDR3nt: TGTGCCAGCAGCCATAAGGCCGGATCTCCGGGGCAGTATTTT; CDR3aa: CASSHKAGSPGQYF
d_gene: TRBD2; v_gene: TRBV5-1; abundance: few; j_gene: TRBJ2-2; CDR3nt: TGCGCCAGCAGCTTGCCGACTAGCGGGAGTACCGGGGAGCTGTTTTTT; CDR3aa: CASSLPTSGSTGELFF
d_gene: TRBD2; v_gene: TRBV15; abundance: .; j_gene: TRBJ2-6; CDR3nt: TGTGCCACCAGCAGAGATTTTGGACTAGCGGGAGGTAGCGGGGCCAACGTCCTGACTTTC; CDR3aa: CATSRDFGLAGGSGANVLTF
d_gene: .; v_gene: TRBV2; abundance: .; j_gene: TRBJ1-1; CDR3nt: TGTGCCAGCAGGTGGACGTGGAACACTGAAGCTTTCTTT; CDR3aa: CASRWTWNTEAFF
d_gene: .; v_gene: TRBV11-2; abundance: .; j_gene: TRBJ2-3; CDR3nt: TGTGCCAGCAGTCAGGGACGGAGCACAGATACGCAGTATTTT; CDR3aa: CASSQGRSTDTQYF
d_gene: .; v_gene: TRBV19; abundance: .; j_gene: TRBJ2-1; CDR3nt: TGTGCCAGTAGATCCCGGGGCTCCTACAATGAGCAGTTCTTC; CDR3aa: CASRSRGSYNEQFF
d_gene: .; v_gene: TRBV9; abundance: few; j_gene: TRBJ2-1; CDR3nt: TGTGCCAGCAGCCCCCGTCCCTTCCGTCTCTATGAGCAGTTCTTC; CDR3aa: CASSPRPFRLYEQFF
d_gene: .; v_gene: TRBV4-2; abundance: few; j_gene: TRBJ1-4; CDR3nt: TGTGCCAGCAGCCAAGAGATCGGGAGGGAAAAACTGTTTTTT; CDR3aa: CASSQEIGREKLFF
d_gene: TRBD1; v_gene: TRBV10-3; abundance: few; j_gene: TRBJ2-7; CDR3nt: TGTGCCATCAGAGGACAGGGGATTCACGAGCAGTACTTC; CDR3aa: CAIRGQGIHEQYF
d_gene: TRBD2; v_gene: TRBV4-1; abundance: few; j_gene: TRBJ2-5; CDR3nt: TGCGCCAGCAGCCCTGGACTAGCGGGGCCGTACCAAGAGACCCAGTACTTC; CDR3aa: CASSPGLAGPYQETQYF
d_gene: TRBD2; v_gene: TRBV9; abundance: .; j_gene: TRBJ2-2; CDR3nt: TGTGCCAGCAGCGTAGGTCTCGCGAGCGGGAAGCCCGGGGAGCTGTTTTTT; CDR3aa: CASSVGLASGKPGELFF
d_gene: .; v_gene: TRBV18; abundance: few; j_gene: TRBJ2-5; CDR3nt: TGTGCCAGCTCGAAATGGGGCCAGGAGACCCAGTACTTC; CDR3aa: CASSKWGQETQYF
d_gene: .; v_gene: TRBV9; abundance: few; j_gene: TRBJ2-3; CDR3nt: TGTGCCAGCAGCTTTACCACGGTAGGGAAGGGGGCAGATACGCAGTATTTT; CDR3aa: CASSFTTVGKGADTQYF
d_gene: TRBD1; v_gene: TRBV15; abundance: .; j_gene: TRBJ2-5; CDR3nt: TGTGCCACCAGCGCCGGGGACAGACTCCAAGAGACCCAGTACTTC; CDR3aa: CATSAGDRLQETQYF
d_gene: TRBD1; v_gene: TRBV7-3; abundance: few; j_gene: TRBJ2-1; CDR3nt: TGTGCCAGCAGCCTCGGACAGGGCTCCTACAATGAGCAGTTCTTC; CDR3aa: CASSLGQGSYNEQFF